The T cell receptor beta chain described here comes from a study of naive and memory T cell subsets. Findings and caveats of the study: Between naive and memory subsets, TCR abundance power law exponents differed. Over 95% of naive TCR sequences appeared only once after error correction, unlike memory subsets. Especially in CD8 cells, naive repertoires contained a few larger clonotypes, possibly CD45RA-re-expressing memory cells. TCR counts from RNA may reflect activation-linked expression changes.

Two oligonucleotides, mixed equimolar, formed the beta constant-region primer covering TRBC1 and TRBC2. Nested alpha and beta constant-region primers with the SP2 primer drove four PCR rounds on ligated cDNA. An oligonucleotide with the SP2 primer and a 12-nucleotide UMI was ligated to the cDNA 3' end. TCRdb re-called the UMI-ligation and nested PCR reads through MiXCR, storing one row per CDR3 protein. The table lists some 82,000 distinct CDR3 sequences, 10% to 12% of them singletons. Germline values: CDR1 MDHEN, CDR2 SYDVKM. V was clipped by 3 bases and J by 0 bases, with 9 bases between them. The CDR3 has 15 amino acids. As regards this clonotype: What it binds is not known.

The J gene is TRBJ1-5, the V gene TRBV28; tentative D call: TRBD1 (5 bases). The receptor was derived from a human donor in good health. Sample: naive CD4+ T cells from blood. The CDR3 coding sequence is TGTGCCAGCAGTTTCGGGGGACTTAGCAATCAGCCCCAGCATTTT. Its protein is CASSFGGLSNQPQHF.